The clone carrying this TCR beta chain was counted ten times or more. As yet, its antigen is unknown. The sample originates from a study of molecular identifiers for immune sequencing clone quantification. Study context: Replicate experiments took RNA from around 20,000 or 100,000 naive CD8 cells, divided it five ways and sequenced four.

The CDR3 has 12 residues. In germline, CDR1 is SGHTA, CDR2 FQGNSA. Trimming cost V 1 base and J 10 bases, with 7 bases left between them. General study findings and limits: Single-cell amounts of spiked Jurkat TCR RNA were reportedly detectable among some 1 million naive cells. Highly expanded clone sizes could end up underestimated if a barcode were shared by identical TCR molecules.

Methods described previously were used for bulk TCR libraries, and listed TCR primers were applied. A single record per CDR3 protein comes from TCRdb applying MiXCR to the PCR reads. The table lists 60,000 to 70,000 distinct CDR3 sequences, around a sixth of them singletons. This chain connects TRBV7-2 to TRBJ1-4; no firm D call. Sequencing input: naive CD8+ T cells from blood, with Jurkat cell RNA spiked in. Subset described: FACS-sorted CD8+CD4-CCR7+CD45RA+ naive T cells. The TCR comes from a human donor in good health. Some libraries in this study had Jurkat cell RNA spiked in. The CDR3 bases are TGTGCCAGCAGCTTAGACCAGCTAAAACTGTTTTTT. Amino acids: CASSLDQLKLFF. The full variable domain, rest sourced from reference TRBV7-2 and TRBJ1-4, is GAGVSQSPSNKVTEKGKDVELRCDPISGHTALYWYRQSLGQGLEFLIYFQGNSAPDKSGLPSDRFSAERTGGSVSTLTIQRTQQEDSAVYLCASSLDQLKLFFGSGTQLSVL.